The 17 T cell receptor beta chains below come from one sample, sequenced in a study of response to subunit inactivated influenza vaccine. TCRdb processed the RT-PCR reads anew with MiXCR; each CDR3 protein has one entry. This table has under 200,000 distinct CDR3 sequences, approximately 12% appearing once. The sample was also reused in another study, on T cells expressing NK-cell markers. From that study: The authors made TCR beta cDNA libraries by 5'RACE template switching. This switching added a universal primer site and UMIs.

The sample here was CD8+ T cells sorted from PBMCs, taken roughly 13 days after vaccination. The receptors derive from a man aged 50-59 years who received an inactivated influenza vaccine.

This rearrangement joins TRBV7-9 to TRBJ2-7, with TRBD1 identical over 9 bases. CDR3 length equals 17 residues. Trimming removed 6 bases from V and 4 bases from J; junction bases left unmatched: 16. Germline loops: CDR1 SEHNR, CDR2 FQNEAQ (reference sequence). Here the CDR3 DNA reads TGTGCCAGCAGACGACTCACAGGGGGCGGCCGCGCGTACGAGCAGTACTTC. This gives the protein CASRRLTGGGRAYEQYF.

This clonotype was found many times. The chain joins TRBV5-1 to TRBJ2-1; D possibly corresponds to TRBD2 (5 bases). The V gene's germline CDR1 is SGHRS and CDR2 YFSETQ. This CDR3 contains 12 residues. Trimming took 3 bases from V and 9 from J, leaving 10 bases between them. The chain's CDR3 is CASSYTSLEQFF. CDR3 DNA: TGCGCCAGCAGCTACACTAGTCTTGAGCAGTTCTTC.

This clonotype has a count of ten or more. CDR3 protein: CASSLERDQDNEQFF. The DNA for the CDR3 is TGTGCCAGCAGTTTGGAACGGGACCAGGACAATGAGCAGTTCTTC. The chain is built from TRBV12-3 or TRBV12-4 and TRBJ2-1; D tentatively reads TRBD1 or TRBD2 (5 bases each). V was cut by 3 bases and J by 5 bases, with 14 bases left in between. The CDR3 length is 15 residues.

V and J are TRBV27 and TRBJ1-5, with D uncertain. The V gene lost 5 bases and the J gene lost 0 bases, with 8 bases spanning the gap. Germline V gives CDR1 MNHEY, CDR2 SMNVEV (reference sequence). The CDR3 contains 14 residues. CDR3 protein: CASSPLSSNQPQHF. DNA of the CDR3: TGTGCCAGCAGTCCCCTATCTAGCAATCAGCCCCAGCATTTT.

This chain connects TRBV4-2 to TRBJ1-4; D may be TRBD1 (6 bases). CDR1 and CDR2 (germline): LGHNA, YNFKEQ. Trimming stripped 1 base from V and 2 bases from J, with 11 bases between. The CDR3 runs 16 residues. CDR3: CASSQVPGATNEKLFF. The CDR3, as DNA: TGTGCCAGCAGCCAAGTGCCGGGGGCTACTAATGAAAAACTGTTTTTT.

This clonotype came up many times. The chain has TRBV6-2 or TRBV6-3 and TRBJ1-1, with D possibly TRBD1 on 6 matching bases. This CDR3 contains 15 residues. V lost 5 bases to trimming and J lost 5 bases, with 18 bases between them. Per germline, CDR1 MNHEY and CDR2 SVGEGT. The CDR3 DNA sequence: TGTGCCAGCAGTAGAAGCCGGGACACCCCGACTGAAGCTTTCTTT. This sequence encodes CASSRSRDTPTEAFF.

V and J are TRBV7-8 and TRBJ2-3, with 13 nucleotides matching TRBD2. CDR3 length equals 16 residues. V lost 7 bases, J lost 5 bases, and 9 bases stayed unmatched. CDR1 is SGHVS, CDR2 FQNEAQ, per germline. DNA of the CDR3: TGTGCCAGCACCCTAGGACTAGCGGGAGTACGAGATACGCAGTATTTT. Translation: CASTLGLAGVRDTQYF.

V and J are TRBV4-1 and TRBJ2-2; 8 bases agree with TRBD1. From germline, CDR1 is MGHRA and CDR2 YSYEKL. This CDR3 is 21 amino acids long. Unmatched junction bases numbered 15, after V lost 0 bases and J lost 0 bases. CDR3 sequence (DNA): TGCGCCAGCAGCCAAGACGACCGGGACAGGTACTTCCACGCGAACACCGGGGAGCTGTTTTTT. Protein: CASSQDDRDRYFHANTGELFF.

The chain uses TRBV7-2 and TRBJ2-7; 9 bases fit TRBD2. V gave up 6 bases and J gave up 0 bases; unmatched junction bases: 6. Germline V gene lookup returns CDR1 SGHTA and CDR2 FQGNSA. The CDR3 runs to 15 residues. CDR3 DNA sequence: TGTGCCAGCAGGATTACTAGCGGGTACTCCTACGAGCAGTACTTC. This translates into CASRITSGYSYEQYF.

This clonotype occurred a few times. V gene TRBV5-6 combines with J gene TRBJ2-1; 7 bases line up with TRBD1. CDR1 SGHDT and CDR2 YYEEEE come from the germline V gene. The CDR3 length is 14 residues. V gave up 4 bases and J gave up 10 bases; unmatched junction bases: 11. The CDR3 reads CASSPSDRVDEQFF. CDR3 DNA sequence: TGTGCCAGCAGCCCGTCTGACAGGGTCGACGAGCAGTTCTTC.

There are many counts of this clonotype. The chain combines TRBV28 with TRBJ1-1; 7 bases agree with TRBD1. CDR1 and CDR2 (germline): MDHEN, SYDVKM. Germline trimming cut 6 bases from V and 0 bases from J; bases unmatched to any gene: 10. The CDR3 spans 16 residues. DNA for the CDR3: TGTGCCAGCAGGACACAGGGGTGGGTGATGAACACTGAAGCTTTCTTT. This sequence encodes CASRTQGWVMNTEAFF.

This clonotype turned up a few times. This chain uses TRBV11-2 with TRBJ2-7; perhaps D is TRBD1 or TRBD2 (6 bases each). The CDR3 has 15 amino acids. The germline CDR1 and CDR2 sequences are SGHAT and FQNNGV. V lost 1 base and J lost 0, with 10 bases in between. The CDR3 DNA reads TGTGCCAGCAGCTTAGGGGGGGCCAGCTCCTACGAGCAGTACTTC. Encoded protein: CASSLGGASSYEQYF. Together with reference TRBV11-2 and TRBJ2-7, the CDR3 gives the full variable domain: EAGVAQSPRYKIIEKRQSVAFWCNPISGHATLYWYQQILGQGPKLLIQFQNNGVVDDSQLPKDRFSAERLKGVDSTLKIQPAKLEDSAVYLCASSLGGASSYEQYFGPGTRLTVT.

This clonotype is classed as medium-sized. The V call is TRBV7-9, the J call TRBJ2-1; the D is unclear. There are 12 residues in the CDR3. Trimming pared 5 bases from V and 6 bases from J, leaving 8 bases between. Germline V CDR1 and CDR2: SEHNR, FQNEAQ (reference sequence). CDR3 sequence (DNA): TGTGCCAGCAGCACGGCGACCAATGAGCAGTTCTTC. As protein: CASSTATNEQFF.

This clonotype turned up a few times. This chain links TRBV19 with TRBJ2-2; D remains unclear. This CDR3 is 14 amino acids long. Germline values: CDR1 LNHDA, CDR2 SQIVND (reference sequence). Trimming took 3 bases from V and 0 from J, leaving 5 bases between them. CDR3 in DNA: TGTGCCAGTAGTATTTTCGCGAACACCGGGGAGCTGTTTTTT. Translated, it gives CASSIFANTGELFF. The full variable domain, completed using reference TRBV19 and TRBJ2-2, is DGGITQSPKYLFRKEGQNVTLSCEQNLNHDAMYWYRQDPGQGLRLIYYSQIVNDFQKGDIAEGYSVSREKKESFPLTVTSAQKNPTAFYLCASSIFANTGELFFGEGSRLTVL.

The sample holds many counts of this clonotype. The genes are TRBV12-3 or TRBV12-4 and TRBJ2-7; the D gene is possibly TRBD1 (5 bases). V gave up 4 bases and J gave up 1 base, with 8 bases separating them. The CDR3 spans 13 residues. CDR3 DNA: TGTGCCAGCAGTTGGGGCCGATCCTACGAGCAGTACTTC. This gives the protein CASSWGRSYEQYF.

This clonotype was observed many times. V is TRBV20-1 and J is TRBJ2-1; TRBD2 matches at 8 bases. Per germline, CDR1 DFQATT and CDR2 SNEGSKA (reference sequence). Trimming cost V 6 bases and J 6 bases; bases outside gene matches: 4. This CDR3 comprises 12 residues. The CDR3 DNA follows: TGCAGTGCCCCTCTAGCGGGCAATGAGCAGTTCTTC. This sequence encodes CSAPLAGNEQFF.

This clonotype appeared a few times. The genes are TRBV20-1 and TRBJ2-7; 8 bases agree with TRBD2. Trimming removed 6 bases from V and 3 bases from J; junction bases left unmatched: 7. This CDR3 spans 13 amino acids. Germline V CDR1 and CDR2: DFQATT, SNEGSKA (reference sequence). In DNA, the CDR3 is TGCAGTGCGGATGCCGGGACTAGCTACGAGCAGTACTTC. Translation gives CSADAGTSYEQYF.